The 31 T cell receptor beta chains in this list originate from one sample, sequenced in a study of T cells in Graves' hyperthyroidism and ophthalmopathy. The investigators amplified TCR beta CDR3 regions from RNA transcripts. HTBI primers were employed in a first-round RT-PCR of the TCR CDR3. A single record per CDR3 protein comes from TCRdb applying MiXCR to the multiplex PCR reads. The repertoire consists of fewer than 600,000 distinct CDR3 sequences, with approximately 15% occurring once and the leading ten covering around 17%. Sequenced: blood. The receptors were sampled from a woman younger than 30 with Graves' hyperthyroidism.

This clonotype has ten or more counts. The V call is TRBV11-3, the J call TRBJ1-2; D possibly corresponds to TRBD1 (6 bases). Per the germline V gene, CDR1 is SGHNT and CDR2 is YENEEA. The CDR3 length is 14 residues. V gave up 5 bases and J gave up 8 bases, with 18 bases separating them. The CDR3 sequence: CASSPRGGRRGYTF. In DNA, the CDR3 is TGTGCCAGCAGCCCACGAGGGGGTCGGCGGGGCTACACCTTC.

The chain joins TRBV6-1 to TRBJ2-7; D is undetermined. CDR1 and CDR2 (germline): MNHNS, SASEGT. Between the trimmed V and J ends, which lost 0 bases and 7 bases, there was a span of 16 bases. This CDR3 has 15 amino acids. CDR3 sequence reads: CASSEAERPQREQYF. CDR3 DNA sequence: TGTGCCAGCAGTGAAGCCGAGAGACCTCAGAGGGAGCAGTACTTC.

There are a few counts of this clonotype. The chain employs TRBV6-5 and TRBJ1-4; D is unclear. V was trimmed by 4 bases and J by 6 bases, leaving 9 bases between them. CDR1 and CDR2 from the germline V gene are MNHEY and SVGAGI. There are 13 residues in the CDR3. This chain's CDR3 is CASSFSRDEKLFF. CDR3 nucleotides: TGTGCCAGCAGTTTCTCTCGGGATGAAAAACTGTTTTTT.

This clonotype showed up many times. The chain couples TRBV20-1 to TRBJ2-3, with 7 bases identical to TRBD1. V lost 3 bases and J lost 2; bases outside the gene matches: 8. Per the germline V gene, CDR1 is DFQATT and CDR2 is SNEGSKA (reference sequence). The CDR3 extends over 15 amino acids. CDR3 sequence: CSASHRTGDTDTQYF. CDR3 DNA: TGCAGTGCTAGTCATCGGACAGGTGACACAGATACGCAGTATTTT.

This clonotype was observed a few times. The rearrangement joins TRBV6-2 or TRBV6-3 to TRBJ2-7, with 7 bases lining up with TRBD1. J was trimmed by 2 bases and V by 9 bases; bases with no gene match: 7. Germline CDR1 is MNHEY and CDR2 is SVGEGT. The CDR3 is made up of 13 amino acids. The CDR3 is CASQPGTAYEQYF. CDR3 coding DNA: TGTGCCAGTCAACCCGGGACAGCCTACGAGCAGTACTTC.

This clonotype turned up a few times. A read error is possible here, since a much larger clone lies one base away. The chain combines TRBV6-2 or TRBV6-3 with TRBJ2-1, with 9 bases lining up with TRBD2. The CDR3 length is 16 residues. The germline V gene has CDR1 MNHEY and CDR2 SVGEGT. The CDR3 sequence: CASSYSTSGSYNEQLF. The CDR3 DNA sequence: TGTGCCAGCAGTTACTCGACTAGCGGCTCCTACAATGAGCAGCTCTTC.

In the case of this clonotype: A much larger clone is a single base away; this may be a read error. The V gene is TRBV5-6, the J gene TRBJ2-3; 15 nucleotides agree with TRBD2. This CDR3 region has 16 residues. V gave up 3 bases and J gave up 7 bases; unmatched junction bases: 6. The germline gives CDR1 SGHDT, CDR2 YYEEEE. The CDR3 is CASSSWGTSGRYTQYF. The CDR3 nucleotides read TGTGCCAGCAGCTCGTGGGGGACTAGCGGGAGGTATACGCAGTATTTT.

This clonotype was seen more than once but under ten times. The chain has TRBV7-6 and TRBJ2-2, with D uncertain. CDR1 is SGHVS, CDR2 FNYEAQ, per germline. V shed 0 bases and J shed 8 bases, with 10 bases lying between them. The CDR3 length is 14 residues. CDR3 in amino acids: CASSLAGPSGELFF. In DNA, the CDR3 is TGTGCCAGCAGCTTAGCCGGCCCTAGTGGGGAGCTGTTTTTT. The entire variable domain, with the rest obtained from reference TRBV7-6 and TRBJ2-2, is as follows: GAGVSQSPRYKVTKRGQDVALRCDPISGHVSLYWYRQALGQGPEFLTYFNYEAQQDKSGLPNDRFSAERPEGSISTLTIQRTEQRDSAMYRCASSLAGPSGELFFGEGSRLTVL.

The chain recombines TRBV24-1 with TRBJ2-7; D is perhaps TRBD2 (6 bases). The CDR3 is 13 amino acids. The germline gives CDR1 KGHDR, CDR2 SFDVKD. V was clipped by 12 bases and J by 5 bases, with 19 bases between them. The CDR3 bases are TGTGCCCCGACAACTAGCAGGCAAGACGAGCAGTACTTC. This encodes CAPTTSRQDEQYF.

There are many counts of this clonotype. The chain joins TRBV27 to TRBJ1-2; D is possibly TRBD1 (6 bases). The CDR3 runs 18 residues. With 0 bases removed from V and 3 bases from J, the gap between germline ends came to 20 bases. CDR1 and CDR2 from the germline V gene are MNHEY and SMNVEV (reference sequence). The CDR3 loop is CASSLSYLGGRRDYGYTF. The CDR3 DNA reads as TGTGCCAGCAGTTTATCATACTTAGGGGGGAGAAGGGACTATGGCTACACCTTC.

This clonotype has more than one count but fewer than ten. The rearrangement joins TRBV27 to TRBJ1-2; TRBD1 is a possible D gene (5 bases). Trimming cost V 3 bases and J 7 bases, with 12 bases left between them. This CDR3 is 13 amino acids long. Germline values: CDR1 MNHEY, CDR2 SMNVEV (reference sequence). The CDR3 reads CASSFGGVRGYTF. As DNA, the CDR3 is TGTGCCAGCAGTTTCGGAGGGGTCCGTGGCTACACCTTC.

This clonotype appeared many times. The CDR3 sequence is CASSFWTGLAEAFF. Written as DNA, the CDR3 is TGTGCCAGCAGTTTTTGGACAGGGCTAGCTGAAGCTTTCTTT. The chain recombines TRBV12-3 or TRBV12-4 with TRBJ1-1; TRBD1 aligns across 8 bases. With V trimmed by 3 bases and J by 6 bases, 6 bases remained unmatched. The length of the CDR3 is 14 residues.

This clonotype has ten or more counts. The chain joins TRBV6-1 to TRBJ2-3; a possible D gene is TRBD1 (5 bases). Germline V gene sequence: CDR1 MNHNS, CDR2 SASEGT. V dropped 2 bases and J dropped 6 bases, with 6 bases sitting between them. The CDR3 loop spans 12 amino acids. DNA of the CDR3: TGTGCCAGCAGTGAATCAGGGGATACGCAGTATTTT. It yields the protein CASSESGDTQYF.

V usage is TRBV2 and J usage is TRBJ1-6; D is possibly TRBD1 (6 bases). The length of the CDR3 is 16 residues. Deletions cut 5 bases from V and 4 bases from J, with 15 bases between. Looked up from germline, CDR1 is SNHLY and CDR2 is FYNNEI. CDR3 sequence: CASSTEGGPYNSPLHF. The CDR3 bases are TGTGCCAGCAGTACTGAAGGGGGTCCGTATAATTCACCCCTCCACTTT.

This clonotype was detected once. J is TRBJ2-7 and V is TRBV19; tentative D call: TRBD1 (5 bases). This CDR3 has 13 amino acids. The germline gives CDR1 LNHDA, CDR2 SQIVND (reference sequence). The V gene lost 4 bases and the J gene lost 1 base, with 8 bases spanning the gap. CDR3 residues: CASSRAGSYEQYF. DNA for the CDR3: TGTGCCAGTAGTAGGGCAGGGTCCTACGAGCAGTACTTC. Combining the CDR3 with reference TRBV19 and TRBJ2-7 gives the whole variable domain DGGITQSPKYLFRKEGQNVTLSCEQNLNHDAMYWYRQDPGQGLRLIYYSQIVNDFQKGDIAEGYSVSREKKESFPLTVTSAQKNPTAFYLCASSRAGSYEQYFGPGTRLTVT.

This clonotype occurred a few times. The chain links TRBV19 to TRBJ2-7; TRBD1 matches 9 bases. V gave up 5 bases and J gave up 3 bases; unmatched junction bases: 8. CDR1 is LNHDA and CDR2 is SQIVND in the germline V gene (reference sequence). The CDR3 runs to 15 residues. CDR3 sequence (DNA): TGTGCCAGTAGTCCGGGACAGGGTTCTGGCTACGAGCAGTACTTC. Its protein product is CASSPGQGSGYEQYF.

At least ten counts were recorded for this clonotype. The V call is TRBV12-3 or TRBV12-4, the J call TRBJ1-5; no firm D call. This CDR3 region has 11 residues. Trimming took off 1 base at V and 6 bases at J, with 1 base between the two ends. The CDR3 nucleotides are TGTGCCAGCAGTTTAGGTCAGCCCCAGCATTTT. Translated, it gives CASSLGQPQHF.

This clonotype was seen many times. This chain connects TRBV3-1 to TRBJ2-4; weak D call: TRBD2 (5 bases). This CDR3 spans 15 amino acids. The V gene's germline CDR1 is LGHDT and CDR2 YNNKEL (reference sequence). V was clipped by 1 base and J by 6 bases, with 13 bases between them. CDR3 residues: CASSQVEGRRNIQYF. CDR3 nucleotides: TGTGCCAGCAGCCAAGTCGAGGGTAGGAGAAACATTCAGTACTTC.

In this sample, this clonotype turned up a few times. This chain joins TRBV19 and TRBJ2-7; TRBD1 matches at 7 bases. The germline V gene has CDR1 LNHDA and CDR2 SQIVND (reference sequence). With V trimmed by 4 bases and J by 6 bases, 9 bases remained unmatched. CDR3 length: 14 residues. This chain's CDR3 is CASSTRQGLGEQYV. As DNA, the CDR3 is TGTGCCAGTAGTACGAGACAGGGTTTAGGCGAGCAGTACGTC.

This chain links TRBV2 with TRBJ2-1, with 8 bases identical to TRBD2. Per the germline V gene, CDR1 is SNHLY and CDR2 is FYNNEI. Losses at the gene ends were 3 bases for V and 9 bases for J; bases not matched to a gene: 4. The CDR3 has 13 amino acids. CDR3 amino acids: CASSDGGVSEQFF. CDR3 sequence (DNA): TGTGCCAGCAGTGACGGGGGGGTGAGTGAGCAGTTCTTC.

This clonotype has ten or more counts. The rearrangement uses TRBV2 and TRBJ2-7, with D possibly matching TRBD2 (6 bases). This CDR3 comprises 15 residues. In germline, CDR1 is SNHLY, CDR2 FYNNEI. V was pared by 1 base and J by 2 bases, with 12 bases between. CDR3 bases: TGTGCCAGCAGTGAAGAGGCGTTAGCGGCCTACGAGCAGTACTTC. Translated: CASSEEALAAYEQYF. The full variable domain, its missing parts supplied by reference TRBV2 and TRBJ2-7, is EPEVTQTPSHQVTQMGQEVILRCVPISNHLYFYWYRQILGQKVEFLVSFYNNEISEKSEIFDDQFSVERPDGSNFTLKIRSTKLEDSAMYFCASSEEALAAYEQYFGPGTRLTVT.

This clonotype was seen ten or more times. The chain has TRBV24-1 and TRBJ2-5; 11 bases line up with TRBD1. This CDR3 spans 16 amino acids. Per the germline V gene, CDR1 is KGHDR and CDR2 is SFDVKD. J gave up 5 bases and V 4 bases, and 8 bases lay outside the gene matches. The CDR3 is CATSESGQGAGETQYF. CDR3 nucleotides: TGTGCCACCAGTGAGTCTGGACAGGGGGCCGGGGAGACCCAGTACTTC.

This clonotype has only a few counts. This rearrangement joins TRBV30 to TRBJ2-7; unclear D gene. There are 13 residues in the CDR3. Between the trimmed V and J ends, which lost 0 bases and 1 base, there was a span of 7 bases. CDR1 and CDR2 from the germline V gene are GTSNPN and SVGIG (reference sequence). CDR3 coding DNA: TGTGCCTGGAGTGTAGGAGTTTCCTACGAGCAGTACTTC. This sequence encodes CAWSVGVSYEQYF.

Concerning this clonotype: Being one base from a much bigger clone, this may be a read error. No conserved phenylalanine or tryptophan ends this CDR3, so it is likely a read error. CDR3 in amino acids: CASALGVGQPQHV. DNA for the CDR3: TGTGCTAGTGCCCTGGGGGTTGGTCAGCCCCAGCATGTT. The rearrangement uses TRBV12-5 and TRBJ1-5; tentative D call: TRBD1 (5 bases). The ends were cut back, 7 bases at V and 6 bases at J, with 13 bases in the middle. CDR3 size: 13 residues. CDR1 is LGHNT and CDR2 is FRNRAP in the germline V gene.

The sample holds many counts of this clonotype. The chain has TRBV18 and TRBJ2-1, with 11 bases matching TRBD2. Germline V CDR1 and CDR2: KGHSH, LQKENI. CDR3 length: 15 amino acids. After removal of 6 bases from V and 5 bases from J, the junction contained 6 bases not matched to a gene. CDR3 nucleotides: TGTGCCAGCTCCCTGACTAGCGGGAAACACAATGAGCAGTTCTTC. It translates to CASSLTSGKHNEQFF.

This clonotype has just one count. The chain has TRBV30 and TRBJ2-7, with 9 positions matching TRBD1. The junction had 10 bases not matched to a gene; V was cut back by 4 bases and J by 6 bases. This CDR3 contains 14 residues. The germline V gene has CDR1 GTSNPN and CDR2 SVGIG (reference sequence). The CDR3, as DNA: TGTGCCTGGACTCAACAGGGGGCTGCGGGCGAGCAGTACTTC. As protein: CAWTQQGAAGEQYF.

The chain recombines TRBV20-1 with TRBJ2-3; weak D call: TRBD2 (7 bases). The germline CDR1 and CDR2 sequences are DFQATT and SNEGSKA (reference sequence). CDR3 length equals 14 residues. Trimming cost V 3 bases and J 0 bases, with 10 bases left between them. The CDR3 DNA sequence: TGCAGTGCTAGGGGGGGGCGAAGCACAGATACGCAGTATTTT. Translation gives CSARGGRSTDTQYF.

This clonotype was counted only a few times. The CDR3 bases are TGTGCCAGCACCGGACCTGGTGGAGTGGAGCTGTTTTTT. It encodes CASTGPGGVELFF. The gene calls are TRBV9 and TRBJ2-2; D is ambiguous. Germline CDR1 and CDR2: SGDLS and YYNGEE. V was trimmed by 6 bases and J by 10 bases, leaving 16 bases between them. This CDR3 has 13 amino acids.

This clonotype was picked up many times. The chain joins TRBV11-2 to TRBJ2-1; the D gene is possibly TRBD2 (5 bases). Germline CDR1 SGHAT, CDR2 FQNNGV. With 1 base removed from V and 5 bases from J, the gap between germline ends came to 9 bases. This CDR3 contains 14 residues. CDR3: CASSLAGLNNEQFF. CDR3 bases: TGTGCCAGCAGCTTAGCGGGATTGAACAATGAGCAGTTCTTC.

This clonotype was counted between two and nine times. This chain links TRBV7-9 with TRBJ1-2; possible D gene TRBD1, 5 bases. Germline V gene data show CDR1 as SEHNR and CDR2 as FQNEAQ (reference sequence). The V end was cut by 6 bases, the J end by 8 bases, with 13 bases between. The CDR3 is 12 amino acids. This chain's CDR3 is CASSLRGEGYTF. The CDR3, as DNA: TGTGCCAGCAGTCTGAGGGGAGAAGGCTACACCTTC. The complete variable domain, with remaining parts taken from reference TRBV7-9 and TRBJ1-2, reads DTGVSQNPRHKITKRGQNVTFRCDPISEHNRLYWYRQTLGQGPEFLTYFQNEAQLEKSRLLSDRFSAERPKGSFSTLEIQRTEQGDSAMYLCASSLRGEGYTFGSGTRLTVV.

There are many counts of this clonotype. The chain recombines TRBV9 with TRBJ1-1; possibly TRBD1 for D (6 bases). Germline V CDR1 and CDR2: SGDLS, YYNGEE. V dropped 0 bases and J dropped 3 bases, with 12 bases sitting between them. CDR3 length: 15 residues. The CDR3: CASSVDGGPYTEAFF. CDR3 nucleotide sequence: TGTGCCAGCAGCGTAGACGGGGGGCCATACACTGAAGCTTTCTTT.